Listed here are 29 T cell receptor beta chains from one sample, sequenced in a study of cytomegalovirus exposure and HLA in healthy donors. PCR amplification relied on 60 Vbeta primers (plus 13 Jbeta primers). Profiled with immunoSEQ multiplex PCR; TCRdb holds only in-frame clones, not every one. This repertoire includes roughly 140,000 clones. The sequenced material came from PBMCs. The receptors shown here come from a male donor in good health and CMV-seronegative.

The chain uses TRBV7-9 and TRBJ1-6; D perhaps matches TRBD1 (5 bases). The V gene's germline CDR1 is SEHNR and CDR2 FQNEAQ (reference sequence). The CDR3 runs to 17 residues. The germline V and J ends were trimmed by 1 base and 0 bases, with 10 bases remaining between them. This CDR3 reads CASSLGGVSSYNSPLHF. Written as DNA, the CDR3 is TGTGCCAGCAGCTTAGGGGGGGTGAGCTCCTATAATTCACCCCTCCACTTT.

CDR3 sequence: CSTGGGPEAFF. CDR3 coding DNA: TGTTCGACAGGGGGGGGTCCTGAAGCTTTCTTT. The rearrangement uses TRBV7-9 and TRBJ1-1, with 9 bases matching TRBD1. This CDR3 has 11 residues. Germline V lookup: CDR1 SEHNR, CDR2 FQNEAQ (reference sequence).

This sequence joins TRBV15 and TRBJ1-1; D perhaps matches TRBD1 (6 bases). Trimming pared 5 bases from V and 10 bases from J, leaving 23 bases between. The CDR3 spans 15 residues. Germline V gives CDR1 LNHNV, CDR2 YYDKDF (reference sequence). CDR3 protein: CATSSLQTGPEGAFF. The CDR3 nucleotides read TGTGCCACCAGCTCCCTTCAGACAGGTCCTGAGGGAGCTTTCTTT.

The V call is TRBV18, the J call TRBJ1-1; D perhaps matches TRBD1 (6 bases). CDR1 and CDR2 from the germline V gene are KGHSH and LQKENI. The V and J ends lost 1 base and 1 base respectively, with 13 bases between them. This CDR3 region has 16 residues. The chain's CDR3 is CASSPLAGATNTEAFF. DNA of the CDR3: TGTGCCAGCTCACCACTTGCAGGGGCGACGAACACTGAAGCTTTCTTT.

This chain joins TRBV30 and TRBJ1-2; 7 positions match TRBD1. Germline V gene data show CDR1 as GTSNPN and CDR2 as SVGIG (reference sequence). The junction had 9 bases not matched to a gene; V was cut back by 7 bases and J by 4 bases. The CDR3 totals 13 residues. CDR3 protein: CASWDSSLYGYTF. The DNA of the CDR3 is TGTGCCTCTTGGGACAGCTCCCTCTATGGCTACACCTTC.

About this clone itself: At the DNA level, this CDR3 is encoded by other sequences in the same sample as well. The chain has TRBV28 and TRBJ2-3, with 7 bases fitting TRBD2. Unmatched junction bases numbered 5, after V lost 5 bases and J lost 3 bases. The CDR3 consists of 14 residues. Germline V gene lookup returns CDR1 MDHEN and CDR2 SYDVKM. The CDR3 reads CASSPRGGTDTQYF. CDR3 nucleotides: TGTGCCAGCAGTCCTCGCGGGGGAACAGATACGCAGTATTTT.

This chain uses TRBV19 with TRBJ1-5, with D unresolved. CDR3 length equals 12 residues. CDR1 is LNHDA, CDR2 SQIVND, per germline (reference sequence). V lost 3 bases and J lost 7, with 7 bases in between. CDR3 protein: CASSIRVQPQHF. For the CDR3, the DNA is TGTGCCAGTAGTATCCGGGTACAGCCCCAGCATTTT. Looking up the rest from reference TRBV19 and TRBJ1-5 gives the full variable domain: DGGITQSPKYLFRKEGQNVTLSCEQNLNHDAMYWYRQDPGQGLRLIYYSQIVNDFQKGDIAEGYSVSREKKESFPLTVTSAQKNPTAFYLCASSIRVQPQHFGDGTRLSIL.

This chain joins TRBV7-6 and TRBJ1-2; D may be TRBD1 (5 bases). V lost 8 bases, J lost 3 bases, and 7 bases lay in between. CDR3 length: 11 amino acids. The V gene's germline CDR1 is SGHVS and CDR2 FNYEAQ. The CDR3 nucleotides are TGTGCCAGCGGGGGGGACTATGGCTACACCTTC. It specifies CASGGDYGYTF.

The chain's CDR3 is CAITGGLDQPQHF. The CDR3 DNA reads as TGCGCCATCACGGGGGGGTTGGATCAGCCCCAGCATTTT. The chain has TRBV10-2 and TRBJ1-5; D is possibly TRBD1 (5 bases). Germline V lookup: CDR1 WSHSY, CDR2 SAAADI. V shed 10 bases and J shed 5 bases, with 15 bases lying between them. The CDR3 sequence is 13 residues long.

CDR3 nucleotide sequence: TGTGCCACCTACCGGGACAGGGGGCCGTATGAGCAGTTCTTC. Protein product: CATYRDRGPYEQFF. The gene calls are TRBV2 and TRBJ2-1, with 12 bases lining up with TRBD1. The CDR3 contains 14 residues. Trimming at V came to 10 bases and at J to 8 bases, leaving 9 bases not matched to a gene. Germline V lookup: CDR1 SNHLY, CDR2 FYNNEI.

The V and J genes are TRBV15 and TRBJ2-7, with D perhaps TRBD2 (6 bases). Trimming left V 0 bases short and J 2 bases short, with 11 bases between. The length of the CDR3 is 15 residues. The germline V gene encodes CDR1 LNHNV and CDR2 YYDKDF (reference sequence). Here the CDR3 reads CATSREGRETYEQYF. CDR3 sequence (DNA): TGTGCCACCAGCAGAGAGGGACGGGAGACCTACGAGCAGTACTTC.

The chain joins TRBV5-1 to TRBJ2-7; D might be TRBD1 (6 bases). CDR1 is SGHRS, CDR2 YFSETQ, per germline. The CDR3 covers 14 residues. Trimming removed 2 bases from V and 2 bases from J, with 11 bases in between. For the CDR3, the DNA is TGCGCCAGCAGCTTCGGCAGGGGCACCTACGAGCAGTACTTC. It encodes CASSFGRGTYEQYF.

V and J are TRBV2 and TRBJ2-5, with TRBD1 identical over 9 bases. The CDR3 loop spans 17 amino acids. Unmatched junction bases numbered 14, after V lost 4 bases and J lost 5 bases. Germline V gives CDR1 SNHLY, CDR2 FYNNEI. Here the CDR3 reads CASSVLLGQGVWETQYF. The CDR3 coding sequence is TGTGCCAGCAGTGTCTTGTTGGGACAGGGAGTATGGGAGACCCAGTACTTC.

The rearrangement uses TRBV18 and TRBJ1-2; D is possibly TRBD1 (6 bases). The germline gives CDR1 KGHSH, CDR2 LQKENI. This CDR3 has 14 amino acids. V was clipped by 6 bases and J by 8 bases, with 19 bases between them. In DNA form, the CDR3 reads TGTGCCAGCTCCCCCGGGGTCAAGGGGGACGGCTACACCTTC. Its translation: CASSPGVKGDGYTF.

This chain joins TRBV9 and TRBJ2-3; possible D gene TRBD2, 7 bases. The CDR3 contains 14 residues. The germline V gene has CDR1 SGDLS and CDR2 YYNGEE. Trimming took 4 bases from V and 6 from J, leaving 15 bases between them. This chain's CDR3 is CASSRGGVMDTQYF. For the CDR3, the DNA is TGTGCCAGCAGCCGAGGGGGGGTTATGGATACGCAGTATTTT.

The genes are TRBV19 and TRBJ2-3; 7 bases agree with TRBD2. V lost 8 bases to trimming and J lost 3 bases; unmatched junction nucleotides: 5. This CDR3 has 13 residues. CDR1 and CDR2 from the germline V gene are LNHDA and SQIVND (reference sequence). CDR3 sequence reads: CASGGRVTDTQYF. CDR3 bases: TGTGCCAGTGGGGGGAGGGTGACAGATACGCAGTATTTT.

The rearrangement joins TRBV9 to TRBJ1-5; no definite D call. CDR1 and CDR2 (germline): SGDLS, YYNGEE. CDR3 length: 15 amino acids. V lost 0 bases and J lost 2, with 9 bases in between. DNA of the CDR3: TGTGCCAGCAGCGTAGGGGCAGCCGGCAATCAGCCCCAGCATTTT. Translated: CASSVGAAGNQPQHF.

This chain joins TRBV5-1 and TRBJ2-1; 9 bases are a match to TRBD1. CDR3 size: 14 residues. Trimming removed 6 bases from V and 4 bases from J; junction bases left unmatched: 5. Germline-derived CDR1 and CDR2 are SGHRS and YFSETQ. The CDR3 sequence is CASNPGQGYNEQFF. DNA of the CDR3: TGCGCCAGCAACCCCGGACAGGGGTACAATGAGCAGTTCTTC.

The chain uses TRBV6-1 and TRBJ1-5, with D perhaps matching TRBD1 (6 bases). This CDR3 comprises 15 residues. CDR1 is MNHNS and CDR2 is SASEGT in the germline V gene. Trimming took 8 bases from V and 6 from J, leaving 20 bases between them. This CDR3 reads CASARLAGAAQPQHF. Here the CDR3 DNA reads TGTGCCAGCGCCCGTTTGGCAGGGGCAGCTCAGCCCCAGCATTTT.

The chain couples TRBV28 to TRBJ2-1, with D possibly TRBD1 on 6 matching bases. This CDR3 has 17 amino acids. V was cut by 4 bases and J by 9 bases, with 25 bases left in between. The germline V gene has CDR1 MDHEN and CDR2 SYDVKM. The CDR3 coding sequence is TGTGCCAGCAGTTCTCCGACAGGCCAACCTTTTTCGGGTGAGCAGTTCTTC. It yields the protein CASSSPTGQPFSGEQFF.

V gene TRBV6-1 combines with J gene TRBJ1-1; the D is unclear. CDR1 is MNHNS and CDR2 is SASEGT in the germline V gene. The V end was cut by 2 bases, the J end by 2 bases, with 3 bases between. This CDR3 spans 12 amino acids. In nucleotides, the CDR3 is TGTGCCAGCAGTGAACCTAACACTGAAGCTTTCTTT. It specifies CASSEPNTEAFF.

The rearrangement links TRBV6-5 to TRBJ1-2; no firm D call. Germline assignment: CDR1 MNHEY and CDR2 SVGAGI. CDR3 length: 13 amino acids. The V end was cut by 2 bases, the J end by 8 bases, with 12 bases between. CDR3 nucleotides: TGTGCCAGCAGTTACCACAGCCGAGTAGGCTACACCTTC. It encodes CASSYHSRVGYTF.

DNA for the CDR3: TGTGCCAGCAGCCAAGATGAACGCGGCGGGGATGGCTACACCTTC. Residues: CASSQDERGGDGYTF. The chain joins TRBV4-2 to TRBJ1-2, with D unresolved. V lost 0 bases to trimming and J lost 6 bases, with 14 bases between them. The germline CDR1 and CDR2 sequences are LGHNA and YNFKEQ. The CDR3 is made up of 15 amino acids.

As concerns this clone: Sequence at one end of the junction differs from germline and may be a read error. This chain joins TRBV7-7 and TRBJ2-2; D gene ambiguous. CDR1 SSHAT and CDR2 FNYEAQ come from the germline V gene (reference sequence). This CDR3 contains 15 residues. In DNA form, the CDR3 reads TGTGCTAGCAGCACCGGTCTAGGTAGCACCGGGGAGCTGTTTTTT. It yields the protein CASSTGLGSTGELFF.

CDR3 sequence reads: CSVTGGGSDTQYF. DNA of the CDR3: TGCAGCGTCACAGGGGGAGGATCAGATACGCAGTATTTT. The V call is TRBV29-1, the J call TRBJ2-3; TRBD1 matches at 8 bases. The length of the CDR3 is 13 residues. CDR1 is SQVTM, CDR2 ANQGSEA, per germline. V was clipped by 6 bases and J by 4 bases; unmatched bases: 6.

The rearrangement uses TRBV19 and TRBJ1-1, with D possibly TRBD1 on 5 matching bases. V was pared by 5 bases and J by 4 bases, with 14 bases between. Germline CDR1 LNHDA, CDR2 SQIVND (reference sequence). This CDR3 has 14 amino acids. The CDR3 is CASSSGGAATEAFF. The CDR3 region has the DNA TGTGCCAGTAGTTCCGGAGGGGCCGCCACTGAAGCTTTCTTT.

CDR3: CASRKYDRPSNQPQHF. The CDR3 DNA reads as TGTGCCAGTAGGAAATATGACAGACCTAGCAATCAGCCCCAGCATTTT. V is TRBV19 and J is TRBJ1-5, with a possible D match to TRBD1 (5 bases). Germline lookup yields CDR1 LNHDA and CDR2 SQIVND (reference sequence). V lost 6 bases, J lost 0 bases, and 15 bases lay in between. The CDR3 has 16 amino acids.

V is TRBV11-2 and J is TRBJ2-7; 14 nucleotides match TRBD2. Germline trimming cut 4 bases from V and 4 bases from J; bases unmatched to any gene: 9. CDR1 and CDR2 (germline): SGHAT, FQNNGV. There are 17 residues in the CDR3. This chain's CDR3 is CASSSTSRLAGGYEQYF. The CDR3 DNA reads as TGTGCCAGCAGCTCCACCTCGAGACTAGCGGGAGGGTACGAGCAGTACTTC.

The chain recombines TRBV5-6 with TRBJ2-2, with 12 nucleotides matching TRBD2. This CDR3 has 17 amino acids. The germline V gene has CDR1 SGHDT and CDR2 YYEEEE. The V gene end was trimmed by 1 base and the J gene end by 4 bases; junction bases not matched to a gene: 5. The chain's CDR3 is CASSLHLAGGPTGELFF. CDR3 DNA: TGTGCCAGCAGCTTGCACCTAGCGGGAGGGCCCACCGGGGAGCTGTTTTTT.